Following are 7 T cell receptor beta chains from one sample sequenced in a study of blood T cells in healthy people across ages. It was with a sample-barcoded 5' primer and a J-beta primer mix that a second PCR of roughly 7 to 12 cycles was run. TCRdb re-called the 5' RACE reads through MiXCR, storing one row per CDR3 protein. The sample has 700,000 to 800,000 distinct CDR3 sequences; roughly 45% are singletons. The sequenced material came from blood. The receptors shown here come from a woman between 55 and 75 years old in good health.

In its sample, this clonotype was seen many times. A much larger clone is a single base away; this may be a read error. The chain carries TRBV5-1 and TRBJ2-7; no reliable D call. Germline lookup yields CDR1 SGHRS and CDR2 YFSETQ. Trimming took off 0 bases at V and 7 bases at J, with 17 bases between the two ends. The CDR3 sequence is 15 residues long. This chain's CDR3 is CASSLVGPSTNEQYF. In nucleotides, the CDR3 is TGCGCCAGCAGCTTGGTGGGCCCAAGTACCAATGAGCAGTACTTC. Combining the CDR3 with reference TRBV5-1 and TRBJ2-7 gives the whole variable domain KAGVTQTPRYLIKTRGQQVTLSCSPISGHRSVSWYQQTPGQGLQFLFEYFSETQRNKGNFPGRFSGRQFSNSRSEMNVSTLELGDSALYLCASSLVGPSTNEQYFGPGTRLTVT.

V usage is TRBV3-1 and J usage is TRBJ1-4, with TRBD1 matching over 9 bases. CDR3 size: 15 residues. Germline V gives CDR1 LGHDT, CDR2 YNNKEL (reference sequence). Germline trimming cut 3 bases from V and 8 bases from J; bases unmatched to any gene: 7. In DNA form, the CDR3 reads TGTGCCAGCAGCCACAAGGACAGGGGAGAGGAAAAACTGTTTTTT. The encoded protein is CASSHKDRGEEKLFF.

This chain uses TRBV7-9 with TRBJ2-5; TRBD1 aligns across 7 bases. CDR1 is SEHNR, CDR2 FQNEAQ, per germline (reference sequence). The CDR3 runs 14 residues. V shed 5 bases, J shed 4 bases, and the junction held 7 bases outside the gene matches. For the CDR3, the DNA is TGTGCCAGCAGCCTCAGACAGGGTGGAGAGACCCAGTACTTC. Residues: CASSLRQGGETQYF.

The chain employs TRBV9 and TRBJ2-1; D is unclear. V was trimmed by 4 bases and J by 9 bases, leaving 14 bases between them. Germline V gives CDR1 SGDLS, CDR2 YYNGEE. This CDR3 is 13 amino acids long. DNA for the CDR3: TGTGCCAGCAGCATAGTCCCCAACACTGAGCAGTTCTTC. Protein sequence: CASSIVPNTEQFF.

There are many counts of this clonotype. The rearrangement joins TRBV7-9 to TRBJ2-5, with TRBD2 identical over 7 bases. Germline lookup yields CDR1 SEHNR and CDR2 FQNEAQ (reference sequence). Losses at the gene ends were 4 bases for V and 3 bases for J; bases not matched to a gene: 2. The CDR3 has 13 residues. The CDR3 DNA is TGTGCCAGCAGCTCCGGACTAGAAGAGACCCAGTACTTC. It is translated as CASSSGLEETQYF.

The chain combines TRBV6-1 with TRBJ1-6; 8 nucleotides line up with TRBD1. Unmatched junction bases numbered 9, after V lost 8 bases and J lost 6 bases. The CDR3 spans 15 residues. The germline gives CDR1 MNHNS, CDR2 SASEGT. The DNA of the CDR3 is TGTGCCAGCCCGAGACGGACAGGGAGTAATTCACCCCTCCACTTT. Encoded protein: CASPRRTGSNSPLHF.

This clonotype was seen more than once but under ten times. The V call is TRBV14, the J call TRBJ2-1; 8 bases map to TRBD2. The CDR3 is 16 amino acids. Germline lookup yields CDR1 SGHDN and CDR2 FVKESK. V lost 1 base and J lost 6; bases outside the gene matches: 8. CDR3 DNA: TGTGCCAGCAGCCAAGGCGGGGGGCGCCTCGGCAATGAGCAGTTCTTC. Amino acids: CASSQGGGRLGNEQFF.